What follows are 13 T cell receptor beta chains derived from one specimen sequenced in a study of identical twins. TCRdb passed the 5' RACE reads through MiXCR, listing each CDR3 protein once. Of fewer than 800,000 distinct CDR3 sequences listed, 7.1% were seen once; the top ten hold roughly 1.6%. These same records also appear under a second study, on yellow fever vaccine responses in identical twins.

The sample comprised PBMCs. These receptors were obtained from a young woman in good health.

Ten or more counts support this clonotype. The genes are TRBV4-1 and TRBJ2-1; no clear D gene. Germline loops: CDR1 MGHRA, CDR2 YSYEKL. The V gene lost 4 bases and the J gene lost 0 bases, with 13 bases spanning the gap. CDR3 length: 16 residues. The CDR3 DNA follows: TGCGCCAGCAGCCTCGGACCCCAAAGCTCCTACAATGAGCAGTTCTTC. Translation gives CASSLGPQSSYNEQFF.

This clonotype was found a few times. The rearrangement links TRBV14 to TRBJ2-7; no clear D. In germline, CDR1 is SGHDN, CDR2 FVKESK. The CDR3 has 16 residues. The V end was cut by 0 bases, the J end by 4 bases, with 16 bases between. The CDR3 sequence is CASSQDLRPAGYEQYF. The CDR3, as DNA: TGTGCCAGCAGCCAAGATCTGAGGCCGGCTGGGTACGAGCAGTACTTC.

This clonotype came up many times. The CDR3 DNA sequence: TGTGCCAGCATCGGGGGCCCAGGGACAAACACTGAAGCTTTCTTT. It specifies CASIGGPGTNTEAFF. V gene TRBV11-2 combines with J gene TRBJ1-1, with D possibly matching TRBD1 (6 bases). Germline-derived CDR1 and CDR2 are SGHAT and FQNNGV. V was shortened by 7 bases and J by 2 bases, with 17 bases between the two germline ends. The length of the CDR3 is 15 residues.

This clonotype came up many times. The rearrangement uses TRBV12-3 or TRBV12-4 and TRBJ2-1, with 7 bases identical to TRBD1. Losses at the gene ends were 8 bases for V and 10 bases for J; bases not matched to a gene: 11. The CDR3 has 13 residues. The CDR3 here is CASLRRAGGEQFF. CDR3 coding DNA: TGTGCCAGCCTTCGTCGGGCAGGGGGAGAGCAGTTCTTC.

The chain recombines TRBV6-2 or TRBV6-3 with TRBJ1-2; possible D gene TRBD1, 5 bases. In germline, CDR1 is MNHEY, CDR2 SVGEGT. The length of the CDR3 is 14 residues. The DNA of the CDR3 is TGTGCGACCAAAATGGCAGGGCCTAACTATGGCTACACCTTC. It encodes CATKMAGPNYGYTF.

The table lists this clonotype with a few counts. The gene calls are TRBV7-2 and TRBJ2-1, with D unclear. The V gene lost 7 bases and the J gene lost 0 bases, with 13 bases spanning the gap. Germline CDR1 reads SGHTA; CDR2 reads FQGNSA. The CDR3 covers 15 residues. The CDR3 loop reads CASTLGSGSYNEQFF. CDR3 DNA: TGTGCCAGCACCCTAGGGTCGGGCTCCTACAATGAGCAGTTCTTC.

This clonotype was recorded a few times. CDR3 sequence reads: CASSLLGVAWDTQYF. Written as DNA, the CDR3 is TGTGCCAGCAGCTTACTTGGGGTAGCGTGGGATACGCAGTATTTT. The chain joins TRBV7-2 to TRBJ2-3, with D perhaps TRBD2 (5 bases). Germline V gives CDR1 SGHTA, CDR2 FQGNSA. V was cut by 2 bases and J by 6 bases, with 15 bases left in between. The CDR3 is 15 residues long. The full variable domain, with the rest looked up from reference TRBV7-2 and TRBJ2-3, is GAGVSQSPSNKVTEKGKDVELRCDPISGHTALYWYRQSLGQGLEFLIYFQGNSAPDKSGLPSDRFSAERTGGSVSTLTIQRTQQEDSAVYLCASSLLGVAWDTQYFGPGTRLTVL.

This clonotype was seen more than once but under ten times. CDR3 nucleotides: TGTGCCAGCAGCGTGACAGCTTACAATGAGCAGTTCTTC. It is translated as CASSVTAYNEQFF. The chain uses TRBV2 and TRBJ2-1; possibly TRBD1 for D (5 bases). CDR3 length equals 13 residues. Trimming took off 6 bases at V and 4 bases at J, with 10 bases between the two ends. Germline lookup yields CDR1 SNHLY and CDR2 FYNNEI.

This clonotype was counted a few times. As DNA, the CDR3 is TGTGCCAGCAGTTCCGGGACAATTAGCACAGATACGCAGTATTTT. As protein: CASSSGTISTDTQYF. The rearrangement uses TRBV2 and TRBJ2-3; weak D call: TRBD1 (6 bases). Germline V gene data show CDR1 as SNHLY and CDR2 as FYNNEI. V dropped 5 bases and J dropped 0 bases, with 12 bases sitting between them. The CDR3 contains 15 residues.

This chain uses TRBV7-6 with TRBJ2-7; 9 bases match TRBD1. CDR1 is SGHVS and CDR2 is FNYEAQ in the germline V gene. The trim removed 5 bases at V and 4 bases at J, leaving 9 bases unmatched. The CDR3 is 15 residues long. The CDR3 is CASSVGQGMGYEQYF. Here the CDR3 DNA reads TGTGCCAGCAGCGTAGGACAGGGGATGGGTTACGAGCAGTACTTC.

Many counts were recorded for this clonotype. V gene TRBV12-3 or TRBV12-4 combines with J gene TRBJ2-3, with D unclear. The CDR3 totals 14 residues. V was trimmed by 1 base and J by 0 bases, leaving 5 bases between them. CDR3 DNA: TGTGCCAGCAGTTTAGGGGAAAGCACAGATACGCAGTATTTT. Translation gives CASSLGESTDTQYF.

V and J are TRBV12-3 or TRBV12-4 and TRBJ1-1, with no clear D. CDR3 length: 14 residues. Trimming cost V 5 bases and J 1 base, with 11 bases left between them. CDR3 nucleotide sequence: TGTGCCAGCAGTCTCCCTATCTCGAACACTGAAGCTTTCTTT. Amino acids: CASSLPISNTEAFF.

This clonotype was found many times. This CDR3 is CASSLKQTYEQYF. The CDR3 bases are TGTGCCAGCAGTTTAAAACAGACCTACGAGCAGTACTTC. V is TRBV27 and J is TRBJ2-7, with D unclear. The CDR3 spans 13 residues. V was pared by 2 bases and J by 2 bases, with 7 bases between. Germline V gene data show CDR1 as MNHEY and CDR2 as SMNVEV (reference sequence).